One T cell receptor (beta chain) is described in this entry. The germline V and J ends were trimmed by 4 bases and 0 bases, with 15 bases remaining between them. Looked up from germline, CDR1 is SEHNR and CDR2 is FQNEAQ (reference sequence). CDR3 size: 16 residues. The data are from a study of blood T cell repertoires in COVID-19. Study-level background: There were acute and convalescent COVID-19 samples, and they came from the United States, Italy and Spain.

Authors' methods: Estimates of nucleated cell counts were drawn from the amplification of reference gene primers. Clones were sequenced by immunoSEQ multiplex PCR, and TCRdb holds only the in-frame ones, with some missing. Clone size and V and J calls were adopted from that table, with D and trimming inferred from the DNA. The sample shows a few hundred thousand clones, over 75% of them seen only once. Sequenced: PBMCs or T cells enriched from blood (not recorded which). The source of this sequence is a woman aged 25 to 39 who had recovered from COVID-19. The chain links TRBV7-9 to TRBJ1-1; D gene uncertain. CDR3 nucleotides: TGTGCCAGCAGCTCAGACCGGGGTGGGATGAACACTGAAGCTTTCTTT. Its protein product is CASSSDRGGMNTEAFF.